The source of this TCR beta chain is a study of patients and donors after allogeneic stem cell transplantation. TCRdb called the RT-PCR reads again in MiXCR, with one record for every CDR3 protein. The table shows under 200,000 distinct CDR3 sequences, with nearly 25% occurring only once. With V trimmed by 2 bases and J by 4 bases, 22 bases remained unmatched. The CDR3 covers 20 residues. Germline-derived CDR1 and CDR2 are DFQATT and SNEGSKA (reference sequence). This TCR derives from a human donor who was either an allogeneic HSCT recipient or a stem cell or donor lymphocyte infusion donor (not recorded which). It is not recorded whose cells these are; they may come from a transplant donor. The rearrangement uses TRBV20-1 and TRBJ1-5, with 8 bases fitting TRBD1. Input material: blood, either unsorted or a sorted T cell fraction (not recorded which). The CDR3 spells CSARHVAGQGPFWGNQPQHF. The CDR3 DNA reads as TGCAGTGCTAGACACGTAGCTGGACAGGGTCCTTTCTGGGGAAATCAGCCCCAGCATTTT.